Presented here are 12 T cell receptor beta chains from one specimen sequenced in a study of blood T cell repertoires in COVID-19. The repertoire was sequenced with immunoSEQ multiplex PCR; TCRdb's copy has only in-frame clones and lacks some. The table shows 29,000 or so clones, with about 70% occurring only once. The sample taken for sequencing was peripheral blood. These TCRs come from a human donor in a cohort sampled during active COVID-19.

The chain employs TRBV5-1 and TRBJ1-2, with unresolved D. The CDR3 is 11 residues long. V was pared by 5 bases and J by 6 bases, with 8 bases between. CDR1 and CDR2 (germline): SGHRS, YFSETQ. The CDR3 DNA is TGCGCCAGCAGAAACGGAGATGGCTACACCTTC. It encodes CASRNGDGYTF.

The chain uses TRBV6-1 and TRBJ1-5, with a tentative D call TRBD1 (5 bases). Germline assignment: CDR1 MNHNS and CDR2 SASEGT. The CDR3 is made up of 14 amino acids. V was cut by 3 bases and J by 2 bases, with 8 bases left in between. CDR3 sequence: CASSEAGRNQPQHF. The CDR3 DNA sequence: TGTGCCAGCAGTGAGGCGGGACGCAATCAGCCCCAGCATTTT.

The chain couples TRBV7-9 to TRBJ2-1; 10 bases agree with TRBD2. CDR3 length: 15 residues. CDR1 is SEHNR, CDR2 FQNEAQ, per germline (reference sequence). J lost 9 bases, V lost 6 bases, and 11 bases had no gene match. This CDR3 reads CASRTGAAGGSEQFF. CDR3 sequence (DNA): TGTGCCAGCAGAACCGGGGCAGCGGGGGGGAGTGAGCAGTTCTTC.

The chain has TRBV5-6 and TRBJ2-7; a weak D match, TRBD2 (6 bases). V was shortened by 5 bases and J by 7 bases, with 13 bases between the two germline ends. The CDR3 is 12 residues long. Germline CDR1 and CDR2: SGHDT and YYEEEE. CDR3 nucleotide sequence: TGTGCCAGCAGGCGCGGGACCGCGGAGCAGTACTTC. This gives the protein CASRRGTAEQYF.

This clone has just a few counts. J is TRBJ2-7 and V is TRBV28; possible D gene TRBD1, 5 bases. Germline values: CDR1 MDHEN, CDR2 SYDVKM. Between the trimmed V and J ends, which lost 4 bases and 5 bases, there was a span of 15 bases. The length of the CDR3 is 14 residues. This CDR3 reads CASSSDMELHEQYF. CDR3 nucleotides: TGTGCCAGCAGTTCGGACATGGAGCTCCACGAGCAGTACTTC.

In DNA, the CDR3 is TGTGCCAGCAGCCTCACGGGACTGGATCAAGAGACCCAGTACTTC. It encodes CASSLTGLDQETQYF. This rearrangement joins TRBV5-4 to TRBJ2-5; D may be TRBD2 (6 bases). The CDR3 consists of 15 residues. With 4 bases removed from V and 2 bases from J, the gap between germline ends came to 15 bases. Germline CDR1 reads SGHNT; CDR2 reads YYREEE (reference sequence).

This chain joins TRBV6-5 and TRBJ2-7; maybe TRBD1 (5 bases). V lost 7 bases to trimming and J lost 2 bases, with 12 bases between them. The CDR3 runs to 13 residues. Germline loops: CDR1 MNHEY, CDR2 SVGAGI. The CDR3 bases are TGTGCCAGCACCCAGACAGTTACCTACGAGCAGTACTTC. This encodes CASTQTVTYEQYF.

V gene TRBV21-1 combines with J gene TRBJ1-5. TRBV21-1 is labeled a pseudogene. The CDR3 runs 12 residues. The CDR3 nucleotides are TGTGCCAGCACCAAAGGAGATCAGCCCCAGCATTTT. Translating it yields CASTKGDQPQHF.

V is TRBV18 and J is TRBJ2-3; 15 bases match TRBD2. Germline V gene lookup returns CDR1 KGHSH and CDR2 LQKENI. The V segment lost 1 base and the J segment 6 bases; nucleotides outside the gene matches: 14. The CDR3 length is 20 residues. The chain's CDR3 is CASSPQSHFGTSGRLDTQYF. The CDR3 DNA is TGTGCCAGCTCACCACAATCTCACTTCGGGACTAGCGGGAGGCTCGATACGCAGTATTTT.

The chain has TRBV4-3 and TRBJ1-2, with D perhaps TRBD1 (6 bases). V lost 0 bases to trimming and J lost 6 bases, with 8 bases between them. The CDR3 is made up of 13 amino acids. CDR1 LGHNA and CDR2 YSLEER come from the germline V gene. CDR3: CASSQERGNGYTF. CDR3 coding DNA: TGCGCCAGCAGCCAAGAGAGGGGGAATGGCTACACCTTC.

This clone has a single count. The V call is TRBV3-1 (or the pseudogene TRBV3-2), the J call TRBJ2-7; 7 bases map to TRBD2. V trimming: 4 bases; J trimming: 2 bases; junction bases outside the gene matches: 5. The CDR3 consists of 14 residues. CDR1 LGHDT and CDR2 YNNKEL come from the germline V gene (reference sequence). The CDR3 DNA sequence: TGTGCCAGCAGCCCCGGACTAGGGACCTACGAGCAGTACTTC. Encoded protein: CASSPGLGTYEQYF.

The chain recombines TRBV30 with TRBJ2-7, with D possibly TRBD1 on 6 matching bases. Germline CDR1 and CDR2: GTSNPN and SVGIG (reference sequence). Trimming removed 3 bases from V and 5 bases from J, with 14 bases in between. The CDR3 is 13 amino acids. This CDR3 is CAWRRRGMNEQYF. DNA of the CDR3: TGTGCCTGGAGGCGCAGGGGAATGAACGAGCAGTACTTC.